Listed below are T cell receptor beta chains from one sample, sequenced in a study of blood T cell repertoires in COVID-19. Assay: immunoSEQ multiplex PCR; the TCRdb copy retains only in-frame clones and omits some. Of 150,000 to 200,000 clones listed, 85% to 90% are singletons. Material for sequencing was peripheral blood. These receptor sequences come from a woman of 80 years or more in a cohort sampled during active or convalescent COVID-19. The CDR3 runs from the conserved cysteine through the conserved F or W. A D gene is named only where the DNA matches it firmly. Not all rows give a size; the values are once, few, many and, for expanded clones, a class.

cdr3_aa: CASSMNRGSNSPLHF; cdr3_nt: TGTGCCAGTAGTATGAACAGGGGGAGCAATTCACCCCTCCACTTT; clone_size: .; v_call: TRBV19; j_call: TRBJ1-6; d_call: TRBD1
cdr3_aa: CASSPIDRPNTEAFF; cdr3_nt: TGTGCCAGCAGTCCCATCGACAGGCCCAACACTGAAGCTTTCTTT; clone_size: .; v_call: TRBV28; j_call: TRBJ1-1; d_call: .
cdr3_aa: CASSPFWGLAGFNSYNEQFF; cdr3_nt: TGCGCCAGCAGCCCCTTTTGGGGGCTAGCGGGATTCAACTCCTACAATGAGCAGTTCTTC; clone_size: .; v_call: TRBV4-1; j_call: TRBJ2-1; d_call: TRBD2
cdr3_aa: CSLTSTDTQYF; cdr3_nt: TGCAGCCTCACTAGCACAGATACGCAGTATTTT; clone_size: few; v_call: TRBV29-1; j_call: TRBJ2-3; d_call: .
cdr3_aa: CASSRNFGLAGAEQYF; cdr3_nt: TGTGCCAGCAGCCGGAACTTTGGACTAGCGGGGGCCGAGCAGTACTTC; clone_size: many; v_call: TRBV6-2/TRBV6-3; j_call: TRBJ2-7; d_call: TRBD2
cdr3_aa: CSASGDSRFNSPLHF; cdr3_nt: TGCAGTGCTAGTGGGGACAGTCGGTTTAATTCACCCCTCCACTTT; clone_size: .; v_call: TRBV20-1; j_call: TRBJ1-6; d_call: TRBD1
cdr3_aa: CASSLQGNTEAFF; cdr3_nt: TGTGCCAGCAGCCTACAGGGAAACACTGAAGCTTTCTTT; clone_size: .; v_call: TRBV5-4; j_call: TRBJ1-1; d_call: .
cdr3_aa: CASSETGVGPNSPLHF; cdr3_nt: TGTGCCAGCAGTGAAACGGGGGTAGGGCCGAATTCACCCCTCCACTTT; clone_size: .; v_call: TRBV25-1; j_call: TRBJ1-6; d_call: .
cdr3_aa: CACHRGINYGYTF; cdr3_nt: TGTGCCTGCCACAGGGGGATTAACTATGGCTACACCTTC; clone_size: few; v_call: TRBV30; j_call: TRBJ1-2; d_call: TRBD1
cdr3_aa: CASSYRGDTSGYTF; cdr3_nt: TGTGCCAGCAGTTACCGTGGTGACACTAGTGGCTACACCTTC; clone_size: few; v_call: TRBV6-5; j_call: TRBJ1-2; d_call: .
cdr3_aa: CASSLVGGDQPQHF; cdr3_nt: TGTGCCAGCAGCTTGGTGGGAGGAGATCAGCCCCAGCATTTT; clone_size: .; v_call: TRBV7-9; j_call: TRBJ1-5; d_call: .
cdr3_aa: CASSLGTAYPYSGNTIYF; cdr3_nt: TGTGCCAGCAGCTTAGGGACAGCCTACCCTTACTCTGGAAACACCATATATTTT; clone_size: .; v_call: TRBV7-9; j_call: TRBJ1-3; d_call: .
cdr3_aa: CASGRGGTGDYQPQHF; cdr3_nt: TGTGCCAGCGGCCGCGGAGGGACAGGGGATTATCAGCCCCAGCATTTT; clone_size: .; v_call: TRBV2; j_call: TRBJ1-5; d_call: TRBD1
cdr3_aa: CASRRDATDTQYF; cdr3_nt: TGTGCCAGCAGGCGGGACGCGACAGATACGCAGTATTTT; clone_size: .; v_call: TRBV6-5; j_call: TRBJ2-3; d_call: .
cdr3_aa: CAWRWGLLPGGYTF; cdr3_nt: TGTGCCTGGAGGTGGGGACTTTTGCCTGGGGGCTACACCTTC; clone_size: .; v_call: TRBV30; j_call: TRBJ1-2; d_call: .
cdr3_aa: CASSLAGGLRETQYF; cdr3_nt: TGTGCCAGCAGCCTAGCGGGGGGCCTGAGGGAGACCCAGTACTTC; clone_size: .; v_call: TRBV9; j_call: TRBJ2-5; d_call: TRBD2
cdr3_aa: CSVLGGVGDIQYF; cdr3_nt: TGCAGCGTTTTGGGTGGTGTGGGAGACATTCAGTACTTC; clone_size: .; v_call: TRBV29-1; j_call: TRBJ2-4; d_call: .
cdr3_aa: CASSSRGHSNTEAFF; cdr3_nt: TGTGCCAGCAGCTCACGGGGACACTCGAACACTGAAGCTTTCTTT; clone_size: few; v_call: TRBV11-3; j_call: TRBJ1-1; d_call: .
cdr3_aa: CASSPRGSNTDTQYF; cdr3_nt: TGTGCCAGCTCACCAAGAGGCAGCAACACAGATACGCAGTATTTT; clone_size: .; v_call: TRBV18; j_call: TRBJ2-3; d_call: .
cdr3_aa: CASSLGRWRGPQETQYF; cdr3_nt: TGTGCCAGCAGCTTAGGGCGGTGGCGGGGACCCCAAGAGACCCAGTACTTC; clone_size: .; v_call: TRBV7-8; j_call: TRBJ2-5; d_call: .
cdr3_aa: CASNERGGGANVLTF; cdr3_nt: TGTGCCAGCAATGAAAGGGGTGGCGGGGCCAACGTCCTGACTTTC; clone_size: .; v_call: TRBV6-1; j_call: TRBJ2-6; d_call: .
cdr3_aa: CASRPGQGAETQYF; cdr3_nt: TGTGCCAGCAGGCCCGGACAGGGGGCTGAGACCCAGTACTTC; clone_size: .; v_call: TRBV27; j_call: TRBJ2-5; d_call: TRBD1
cdr3_aa: CASSLRWSRGSNQPQHF; cdr3_nt: TGTGCCAGCAGCTTACGGTGGTCCCGAGGGAGCAATCAGCCCCAGCATTTT; clone_size: .; v_call: TRBV5-8; j_call: TRBJ1-5; d_call: .
cdr3_aa: CASTEGTGSGNTIYF; cdr3_nt: TGTGCCAGCACCGAGGGGACAGGCTCTGGAAACACCATATATTTT; clone_size: .; v_call: TRBV9; j_call: TRBJ1-3; d_call: TRBD1